This T cell receptor beta chain was sequenced during a study of blood T cell repertoires in COVID-19. The wider study: From T cells, B-cell-depleted T cells, or PBMCs came the material, which was cDNA or gDNA.

Using immunoSEQ multiplex PCR, the repertoire was profiled, and TCRdb retains in-frame clones only, with some absent. Here the sample spans approximately 97,000 clones, 84% being singletons. The sequence was obtained from a human donor in a cohort sampled during active COVID-19. Sequenced: peripheral blood.

The CDR3 region is CASNTGVANSPLHF. The CDR3, as DNA: TGTGCCAGCAATACAGGGGTTGCGAATTCACCCCTCCACTTT. The chain couples TRBV2 to TRBJ1-6, with 7 positions matching TRBD1. CDR1 and CDR2 (germline): SNHLY, FYNNEI. V trimming: 7 bases; J trimming: 7 bases; junction bases outside the gene matches: 7. This CDR3 is 14 amino acids long.